This T cell receptor (beta chain) was retrieved from a study of spatial heterogeneity in lung cancer. Trimming stripped 0 bases from V and 4 bases from J, with 11 bases between. CDR3 length equals 14 residues. The germline gives CDR1 SGHRS, CDR2 YFSETQ. TCRdb fed the 5' RACE reads into MiXCR, producing one record per CDR3 protein. Altogether 20,000 to 30,000 distinct CDR3 sequences are present, over 10% being singletons, with the ten largest covering about a quarter. The time point was: sample taken at primary tumor resection. The sequenced material consisted of unsorted whole RNA from tumor, nontumor lung or frozen PBMC. This clonotype was recorded at least ten times.

The TCR comes from a female donor with early-stage non-small cell lung cancer. The chain recombines TRBV5-1 with TRBJ2-7, with D perhaps assigned TRBD1 or TRBD2 (5 bases each). The starting material was PBMCs, obtained at surgery. The CDR3 spells CASSLGDGSYEQYF. As DNA, the CDR3 is TGCGCCAGCAGCTTGGGGGACGGAAGTTACGAGCAGTACTTC.